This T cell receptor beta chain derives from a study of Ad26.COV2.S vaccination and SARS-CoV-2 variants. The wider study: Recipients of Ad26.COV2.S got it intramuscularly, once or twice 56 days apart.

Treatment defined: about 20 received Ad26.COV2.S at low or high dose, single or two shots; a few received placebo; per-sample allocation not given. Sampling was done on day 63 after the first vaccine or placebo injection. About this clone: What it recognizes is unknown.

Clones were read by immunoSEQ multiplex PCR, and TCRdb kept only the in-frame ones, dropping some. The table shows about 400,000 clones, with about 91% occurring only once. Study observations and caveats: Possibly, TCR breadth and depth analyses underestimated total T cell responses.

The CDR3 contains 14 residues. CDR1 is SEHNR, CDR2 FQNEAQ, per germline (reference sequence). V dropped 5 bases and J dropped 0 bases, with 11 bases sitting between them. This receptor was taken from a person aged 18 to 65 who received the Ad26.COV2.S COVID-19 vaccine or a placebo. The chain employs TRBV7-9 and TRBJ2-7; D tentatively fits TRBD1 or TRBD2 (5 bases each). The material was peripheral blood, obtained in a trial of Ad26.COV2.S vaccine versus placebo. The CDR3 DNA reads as TGTGCCAGCAGCCAACACGGGACCTCCTACGAGCAGTACTTC. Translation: CASSQHGTSYEQYF.